These T cell receptor beta chains were read from a single sample in a study of human T cells and chemical hapten exposure. TCRdb used MiXCR to reprocess the RACE reads, holding one entry per CDR3 protein. The sample holds tens of thousands of distinct CDR3 sequences, about 10% seen once. The sequenced sample was whole blood, obtained in connection with sensitization to the hapten diphenylcyclopropenone (DPC). All receptors come from a middle-aged man with alopecia areata. Some clones in this sample may be carry-over from other donors' samples. Both conserved end residues are part of each CDR3. The D gene is left open where the match is weak. Rows may omit the clone size; those that give it use once, few, many or a size class.

TRBV28	TRBJ2-4	-	-	15	TGTGCCAGCAGTGGGGACGCGCTGGCCAAAAACATTCAGTACTTC	CASSGDALAKNIQYF
TRBV28	TRBJ1-2	-	many	15	TGTGCCAGCAGTTTAAGAGGGGGGGGACTCTATGGCTACACCTTC	CASSLRGGGLYGYTF
TRBV6-5	TRBJ2-3	-	few	17	TGTGCCAGCAGTTACCGACTGAGACTCGATAGCACAGATACGCAGTATTTT	CASSYRLRLDSTDTQYF
TRBV6-2/TRBV6-3	TRBJ2-6	-	few	13	TGTGCCAGCAGTTTTTCTGGGGCCAACGTCCTGACTTTC	CASSFSGANVLTF
TRBV6-6	TRBJ1-2	TRBD1	-	18	TGTGCCAGCAGTTACTCGGTGGGGACAGGGAAGGAAGACTATGGCTACACCTTC	CASSYSVGTGKEDYGYTF
TRBV3-1	TRBJ1-5	-	many	14	TGTGCCAGCAGCCTAGCCGACGGCGTTCAGCCCCAGCATTTT	CASSLADGVQPQHF
TRBV2	TRBJ2-6	TRBD1	-	17	TGTGCCAGCAGTGAATTAGGGGACAGCTCTGGGGCCAACGTCCTGACTTTC	CASSELGDSSGANVLTF
TRBV5-1	TRBJ2-3	TRBD2	-	16	TGCGCCAGCAGCGTGACCCCCAGCGGGAACACAGATACGCAGTATTTT	CASSVTPSGNTDTQYF
TRBV18	TRBJ2-5	-	few	13	TGTGCCAGCGGGGTAGGAGCCCAAGAGACCCAGTACTTC	CASGVGAQETQYF
TRBV5-8	TRBJ2-7	-	many	13	TGTGCCAGCAGCTTGGAGGGCGGGTACGAGCAGTACTTC	CASSLEGGYEQYF
TRBV12-5	TRBJ2-1	-	many	17	TGTGCTAGTGGTTTCTGGATTGGCGGAACCTCCTACAATGAGCAGTTCTTC	CASGFWIGGTSYNEQFF
TRBV4-3	TRBJ1-6	-	-	18	TGCGCCAGCAGCCAAGTCTGGGGTGATTGGACCTATAATTCACCCCTCCACTTT	CASSQVWGDWTYNSPLHF
TRBV20-1	TRBJ2-5	-	many	14	TGCAGTGCTACCCGATCCGGACAGTTAGAGACCCAGTACTTC	CSATRSGQLETQYF
TRBV7-9	TRBJ1-4	-	few	16	TGTGCCAGCAGCTACTCAATACAGGGTGCTAATGAAAAACTGTTTTTT	CASSYSIQGANEKLFF
TRBV14	TRBJ2-1	TRBD2	many	16	TGTGCCAGCAGCCAAGTAACTAGCGGGCTCTACAATGAGCAGTTCTTC	CASSQVTSGLYNEQFF
TRBV5-1	TRBJ2-7	TRBD2	-	14	TGCGCCAGCAGCCCCGGACTAGCGGCCTACGAGCAGTACTTC	CASSPGLAAYEQYF
TRBV7-9	TRBJ2-2	-	few	15	TGTGCCAGCAGCTTAGGAGGGTTAAGCACCGGGGAGCTGTTTTTT	CASSLGGLSTGELFF
TRBV29-1	TRBJ2-7	TRBD1	few	13	TGCAGCGTAGAGGACAGGGGAGCCTACGAGCAGTACTTC	CSVEDRGAYEQYF
TRBV2	TRBJ2-3	-	-	16	TGTGCCAGCAGAGTCTCAAGGAAATCTAGCACAGATACGCAGTATTTT	CASRVSRKSSTDTQYF
TRBV12-3/TRBV12-4	TRBJ1-1	-	many	14	TGTGCCAGCAGTTCCCCGACGGGGCTCACTGAAGCTTTCTTT	CASSSPTGLTEAFF
TRBV23-1	TRBJ2-2	-	-	17	TGCGCCAGCAGTCACAAGCACAAGGCCCCGAACACCGGGGAGCTGTTTTTT	CASSHKHKAPNTGELFF
TRBV30	TRBJ2-3	-	-	12	TGTGCCTGGAGTCGGCTGCCAGATACGCAGTATTTT	CAWSRLPDTQYF
TRBV29-1	TRBJ1-1	-	many	15	TGCAGCGTTGAAGTACTCCGGGGTGGAAACACTGAAGCTTTCTTT	CSVEVLRGGNTEAFF
TRBV6-2/TRBV6-3	TRBJ1-2	-	few	14	TGTGCCAGCACCATGGACCGACCCAACTATGGCTACACCTTC	CASTMDRPNYGYTF
TRBV11-3	TRBJ2-1	-	few	14	TGTGCCAGCAGCTCCGGGACAACCTACAATGAGCAGTTCTTC	CASSSGTTYNEQFF